The sequence of this TCR beta chain was determined in a study of blood T cell repertoires in COVID-19. Study in general: Samples of COVID-19 (acute and convalescent) were obtained from the United States, Italy and Spain. Nucleic acid was either cDNA or gDNA, and it came from T cells, B-cell-depleted T cells, or PBMCs.

The CDR3 spans 14 residues, counting both ends. CDR1 and CDR2 from the germline V gene are LGHDT and YNNKEL (reference sequence). As regards this clone: Since no conserved phenylalanine or tryptophan closes the CDR3, a read error is the likely cause. The DNA is left out, because the CDR3 cannot be placed on it with certainty; the CDR3 is given as TCRdb lists it.

Original analysis: Reference gene primer amplification yielded estimated nucleated cell counts. Sequenced by immunoSEQ multiplex PCR; TCRdb stores in-frame clones only, minus some. V, J and clone size derive from that table, while D and trimming were established from the DNA sequence. Among fewer than 30,000 clones listed, around 92% were seen once. Material for sequencing was peripheral blood. The chain has TRBV3-1 (or the pseudogene TRBV3-2) and TRBJ2-7; the table's D call, TRBD2, has no DNA check behind it. The receptor was isolated from a human donor in a cohort sampled during active COVID-19. This chain's CDR3 is CASGQRVKGDIDFL.